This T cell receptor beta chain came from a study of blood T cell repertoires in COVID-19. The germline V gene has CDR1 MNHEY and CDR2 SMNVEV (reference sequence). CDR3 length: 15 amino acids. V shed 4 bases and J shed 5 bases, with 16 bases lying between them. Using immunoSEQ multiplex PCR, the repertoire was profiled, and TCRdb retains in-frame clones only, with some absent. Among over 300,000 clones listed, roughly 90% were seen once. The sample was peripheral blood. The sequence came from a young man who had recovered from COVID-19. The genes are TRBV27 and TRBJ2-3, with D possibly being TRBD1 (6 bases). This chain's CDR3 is CASSSQQGQGDTQYF. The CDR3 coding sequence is TGTGCCAGCAGTTCCCAACAGGGCCAGGGAGATACGCAGTATTTT.